This T cell receptor beta chain was recorded in a study of vaccination and CD4 T cells after COVID-19. Study background: Each post-COVID sample was drawn after diagnosis, and the median interval was approximately 100 days (range 35 to 161). The study, taken as a whole, reports: SARS-CoV-2-reactive clonotypes showed a nonsignificant median rise from roughly 21 to 40.

V lost 0 bases, J lost 6 bases, and 9 bases lay in between. The CDR3 covers 13 residues. Germline-derived CDR1 and CDR2 are LNHNV and YYDKDF (reference sequence). TCRdb redid the calling of the PCR reads with MiXCR, one entry per CDR3 protein. The data hold roughly 25,000 distinct CDR3 sequences, with 51% observed a single time. In its sample, this clonotype was seen once. No antigen is known for it. The sequence was obtained from a human donor who had recovered from COVID-19. The sample was CD4+ T cells from blood, taken before SARS-CoV-2 vaccination. This chain connects TRBV15 to TRBJ2-7; no firm D call. The DNA of the CDR3 is TGTGCCACCAGCAGAGATTCCGGGCTCGAGCAGTACTTC. Protein: CATSRDSGLEQYF.